This TCR beta chain was recorded in a study of T cells expressing NK-cell markers. Overall study: CD3+CD56+NKG2C+, CD3+CD56+NKG2C- and CD3+CD56-NKG2C+ T cells, once sorted, supplied the TCR beta repertoires. Seven sequenced donors out of eight were HCMV-seropositive, one seronegative. Whole-study results and caveats: NKG2C+ dominant clonotype frequencies in several donors were about 1.0-8% of CD8+ T cells.

Worth noting for this clonotype: What it binds is unknown.

This CDR3 is 17 amino acids long. Per germline, CDR1 LNHNV and CDR2 YYDKDF (reference sequence). A 5'RACE template switching approach incorporating UMIs was used to make TCR beta cDNA. TCRdb re-called the 5' RACE reads and shows each CDR3 protein once, DNA omitted. Recorded for this sample: 550,000 or so distinct CDR3 sequences. The TCR sequence derives from a man younger than 35 in good health. Sequenced input: blood T cells: a sorted CD56 or NKG2C T cell subset, CD4+ or CD8+ T cells, or bulk PBMC T cells (not recorded which). The rearrangement joins TRBV15 to TRBJ2-3; TCRdb reports TRBD2, a call that lacks DNA to check it against. CDR3 sequence reads: CATSGRGVAGEKDTQYF.